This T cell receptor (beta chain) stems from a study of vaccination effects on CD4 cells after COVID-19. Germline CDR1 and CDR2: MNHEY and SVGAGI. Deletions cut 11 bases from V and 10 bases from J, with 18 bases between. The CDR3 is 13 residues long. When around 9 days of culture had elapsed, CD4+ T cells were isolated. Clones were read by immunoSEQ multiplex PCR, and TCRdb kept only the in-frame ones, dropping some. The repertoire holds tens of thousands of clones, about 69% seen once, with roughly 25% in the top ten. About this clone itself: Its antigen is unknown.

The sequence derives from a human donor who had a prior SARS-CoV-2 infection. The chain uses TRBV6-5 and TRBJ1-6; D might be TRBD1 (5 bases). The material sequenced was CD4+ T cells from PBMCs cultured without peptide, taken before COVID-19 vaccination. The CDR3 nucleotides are TGTGCCGTGAGGAGGGAGTCAGGGTCACCCCTCCACTTT. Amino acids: CAVRRESGSPLHF.